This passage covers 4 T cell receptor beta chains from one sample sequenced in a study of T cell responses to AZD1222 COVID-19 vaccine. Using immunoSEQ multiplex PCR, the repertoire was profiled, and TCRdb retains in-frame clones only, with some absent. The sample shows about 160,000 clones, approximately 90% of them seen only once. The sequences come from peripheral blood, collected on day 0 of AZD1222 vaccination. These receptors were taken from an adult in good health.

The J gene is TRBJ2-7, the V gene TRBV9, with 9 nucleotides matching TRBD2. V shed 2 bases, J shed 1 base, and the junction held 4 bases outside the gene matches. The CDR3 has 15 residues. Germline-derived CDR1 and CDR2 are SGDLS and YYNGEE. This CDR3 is CASSVGLAGSYEQYF. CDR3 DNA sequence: TGTGCCAGCAGCGTTGGCCTAGCGGGGTCCTACGAGCAGTACTTC.

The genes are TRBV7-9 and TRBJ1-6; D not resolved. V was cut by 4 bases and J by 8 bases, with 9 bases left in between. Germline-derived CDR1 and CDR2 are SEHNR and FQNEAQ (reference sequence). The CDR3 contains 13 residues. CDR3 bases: TGTGCCAGCAGCTCGGAGGGAGATTCACCCCTCCACTTT. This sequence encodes CASSSEGDSPLHF.

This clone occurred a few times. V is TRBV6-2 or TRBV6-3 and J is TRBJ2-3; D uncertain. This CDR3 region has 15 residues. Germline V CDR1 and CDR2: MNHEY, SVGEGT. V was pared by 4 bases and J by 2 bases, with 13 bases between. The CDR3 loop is CASSSPHSTTDTQYF. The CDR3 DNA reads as TGTGCCAGCAGTTCCCCCCATAGTACCACAGATACGCAGTATTTT.

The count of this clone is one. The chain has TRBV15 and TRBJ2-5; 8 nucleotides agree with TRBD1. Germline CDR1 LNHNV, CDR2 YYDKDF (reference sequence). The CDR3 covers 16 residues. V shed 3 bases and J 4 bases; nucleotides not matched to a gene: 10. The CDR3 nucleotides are TGTGCCACCAGCAGCGAACGACAGGGGCAAGGAGAGACCCAGTACTTC. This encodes CATSSERQGQGETQYF.